This T cell receptor beta chain was captured in a study of cytomegalovirus exposure and HLA in healthy donors. General study points: A few chains tied to CMV proved CMV antigen-specific in vitro.

With regard to this clone: The antigen is unknown.

The CDR3 consists of 14 residues. V was shortened by 4 bases and J by 5 bases, with 12 bases between the two germline ends. Germline-derived CDR1 and CDR2 are SGHNT and YYREEE (reference sequence). Primers for the PCR totalled 60 Vbeta and 13 Jbeta. The assay was immunoSEQ multiplex PCR, and TCRdb's table has in-frame clones only and misses some. The sample shows around 70,000 clones, 75% to 85% of them seen only once. Sequenced input: PBMCs. The clonotype comes from a human donor in good health. The J gene is TRBJ2-2, the V gene TRBV5-4; TRBD1 might be the D (6 bases). CDR3 coding DNA: TGTGCCAGCAGCCCCGGACAGCTTACCGGGGAGCTGTTTTTT. Its protein product is CASSPGQLTGELFF. The whole variable domain, remainder taken from reference TRBV5-4 and TRBJ2-2, is ETGVTQSPTHLIKTRGQQVTLRCSSQSGHNTVSWYQQALGQGPQFIFQYYREEENGRGNFPPRFSGLQFPNYSSELNVNALELDDSALYLCASSPGQLTGELFFGEGSRLTVL.